One T cell receptor (beta chain) is described in this entry. Antigen: not known. Clones were read by immunoSEQ multiplex PCR, and TCRdb kept only the in-frame ones, dropping some. Of approximately 98,000 clones listed, roughly 87% are singletons. V dropped 4 bases and J dropped 1; count of bases not matched to a gene: 5. Per germline, CDR1 LGHNA and CDR2 YNFKEQ. The CDR3 contains 16 residues. These data originate in a study of PD-1 blockade in classical Hodgkin lymphoma. Broader study findings: CD4+ TCR diversity, unlike CD8+, climbed significantly by C4D1. Patients starting nivolumab less than 1 year after ASCT had lower diversity and were excluded from later analyses.

Every patient relapsed after autologous stem cell transplantation, and brentuximab vedotin exposure varied. The rearrangement uses TRBV4-2 and TRBJ2-3; 10 bases agree with TRBD2. This sample comprised peripheral blood mononuclear cells (PBMCs), obtained before the second cycle of nivolumab. This sequence originates from a human donor with classical Hodgkin lymphoma. The DNA of the CDR3 is TGTGCCAGCAGCCCAACGAGCGGGAGGGGCACAGATACGCAGTATTTT. Translated: CASSPTSGRGTDTQYF.